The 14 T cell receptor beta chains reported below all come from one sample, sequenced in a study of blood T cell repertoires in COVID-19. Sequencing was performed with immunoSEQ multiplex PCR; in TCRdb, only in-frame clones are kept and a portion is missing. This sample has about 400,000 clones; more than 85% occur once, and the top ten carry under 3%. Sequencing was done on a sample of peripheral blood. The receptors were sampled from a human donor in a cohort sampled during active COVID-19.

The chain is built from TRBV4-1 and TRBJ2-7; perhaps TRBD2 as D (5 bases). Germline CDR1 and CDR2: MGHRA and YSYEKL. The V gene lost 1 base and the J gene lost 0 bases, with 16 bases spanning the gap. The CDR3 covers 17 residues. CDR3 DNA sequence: TGCGCCAGCAGCCAAGGGCCCGGGGTGGCGATCTCCTACGAGCAGTACTTC. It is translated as CASSQGPGVAISYEQYF.

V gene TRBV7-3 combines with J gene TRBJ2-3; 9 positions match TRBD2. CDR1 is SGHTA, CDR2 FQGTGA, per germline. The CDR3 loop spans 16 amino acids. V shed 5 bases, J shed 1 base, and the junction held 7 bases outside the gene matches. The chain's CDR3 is CASSRRVAGGTDTQYF. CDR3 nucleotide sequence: TGTGCCAGCAGCCGCCGGGTAGCGGGAGGCACAGATACGCAGTATTTT.

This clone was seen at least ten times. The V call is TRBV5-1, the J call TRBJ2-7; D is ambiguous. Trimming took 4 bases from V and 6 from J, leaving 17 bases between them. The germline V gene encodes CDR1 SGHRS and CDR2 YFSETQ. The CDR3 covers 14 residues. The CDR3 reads CASSRVGTSFEQYF. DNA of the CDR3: TGCGCCAGCAGCCGGGTAGGCACCTCTTTCGAGCAGTACTTC.

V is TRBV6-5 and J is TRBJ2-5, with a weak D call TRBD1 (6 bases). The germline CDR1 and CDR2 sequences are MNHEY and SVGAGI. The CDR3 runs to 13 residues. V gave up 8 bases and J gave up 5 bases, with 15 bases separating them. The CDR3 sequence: CASQRRGRETQYF. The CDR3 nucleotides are TGTGCCAGCCAGCGCAGGGGTCGGGAGACCCAGTACTTC.

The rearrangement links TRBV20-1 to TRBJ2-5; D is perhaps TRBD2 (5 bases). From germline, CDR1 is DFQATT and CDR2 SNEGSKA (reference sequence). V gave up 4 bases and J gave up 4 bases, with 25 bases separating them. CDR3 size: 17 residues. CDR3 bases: TGCAGTGCTAATGAAAATTTGGGAGAGCGGTTGAGAGAGACCCAGTACTTC. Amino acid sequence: CSANENLGERLRETQYF.

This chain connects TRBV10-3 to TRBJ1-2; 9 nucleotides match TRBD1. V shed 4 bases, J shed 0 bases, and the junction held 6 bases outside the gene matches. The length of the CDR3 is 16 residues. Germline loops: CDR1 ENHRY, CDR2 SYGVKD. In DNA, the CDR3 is TGTGCCATCAGTGTGATACAGGGGGCTTCTAACTATGGCTACACCTTC. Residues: CAISVIQGASNYGYTF.

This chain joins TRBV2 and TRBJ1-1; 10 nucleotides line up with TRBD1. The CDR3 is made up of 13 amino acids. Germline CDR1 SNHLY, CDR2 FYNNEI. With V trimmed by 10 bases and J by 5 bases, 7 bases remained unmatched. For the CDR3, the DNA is TGTGCCACCATGACAGGGGGCTTGACTGAAGCTTTCTTT. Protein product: CATMTGGLTEAFF.

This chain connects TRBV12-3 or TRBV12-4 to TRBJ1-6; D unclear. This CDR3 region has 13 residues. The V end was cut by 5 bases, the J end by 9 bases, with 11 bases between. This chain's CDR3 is CASSPTPGSPLHF. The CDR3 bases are TGTGCCAGCAGTCCCACCCCGGGTTCACCCCTCCACTTT.

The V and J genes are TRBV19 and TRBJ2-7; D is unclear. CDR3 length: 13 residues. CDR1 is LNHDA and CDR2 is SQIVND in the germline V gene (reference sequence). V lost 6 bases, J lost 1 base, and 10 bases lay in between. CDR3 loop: CASSAGRSYEQYF. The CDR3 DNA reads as TGTGCCAGTAGCGCAGGCAGGTCCTACGAGCAGTACTTC. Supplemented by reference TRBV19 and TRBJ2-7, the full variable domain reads DGGITQSPKYLFRKEGQNVTLSCEQNLNHDAMYWYRQDPGQGLRLIYYSQIVNDFQKGDIAEGYSVSREKKESFPLTVTSAQKNPTAFYLCASSAGRSYEQYFGPGTRLTVT.

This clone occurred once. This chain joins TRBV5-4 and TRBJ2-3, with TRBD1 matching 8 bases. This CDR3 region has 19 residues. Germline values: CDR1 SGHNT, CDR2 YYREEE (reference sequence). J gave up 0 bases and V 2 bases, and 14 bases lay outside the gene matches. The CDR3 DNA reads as TGTGCCAGCAGCTTTTTCTACATACAGGGGGTCTCTAGCACAGATACGCAGTATTTT. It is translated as CASSFFYIQGVSSTDTQYF.

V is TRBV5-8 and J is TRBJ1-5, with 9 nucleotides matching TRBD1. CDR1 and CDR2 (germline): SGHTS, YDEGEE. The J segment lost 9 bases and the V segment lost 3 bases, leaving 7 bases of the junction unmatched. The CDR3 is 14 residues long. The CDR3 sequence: CASSWGQGVWPQHF. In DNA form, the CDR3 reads TGTGCCAGCAGCTGGGGACAGGGCGTATGGCCCCAGCATTTT.

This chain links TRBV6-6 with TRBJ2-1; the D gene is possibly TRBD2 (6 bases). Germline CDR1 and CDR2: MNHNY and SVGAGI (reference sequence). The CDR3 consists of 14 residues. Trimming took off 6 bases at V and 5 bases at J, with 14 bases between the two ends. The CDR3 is CASSRRDLDNEQFF. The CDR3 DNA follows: TGTGCCAGCAGCCGGAGGGACCTCGACAATGAGCAGTTCTTC.

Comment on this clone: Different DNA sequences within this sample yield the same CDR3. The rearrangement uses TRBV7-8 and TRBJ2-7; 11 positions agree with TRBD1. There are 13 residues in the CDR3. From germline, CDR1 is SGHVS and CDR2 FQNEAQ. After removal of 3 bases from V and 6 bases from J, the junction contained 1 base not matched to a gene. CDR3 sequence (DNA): TGTGCCAGCAGCTTGGGACAGGGGGGCGAGCAGTACTTC. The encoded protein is CASSLGQGGEQYF.

The CDR3 is CASSFAPGQESSYEQYF. The CDR3 region has the DNA TGTGCCAGCAGTTTCGCCCCGGGACAGGAGAGCTCCTACGAGCAGTACTTC. This chain connects TRBV28 to TRBJ2-7; 8 bases are a match to TRBD1. Trimming took 3 bases from V and 0 from J; bases not matched to a gene: 10. Germline CDR1 and CDR2: MDHEN and SYDVKM. The CDR3 spans 17 residues. The full variable domain, rest sourced from reference TRBV28 and TRBJ2-7, is DVKVTQSSRYLVKRTGEKVFLECVQDMDHENMFWYRQDPGLGLRLIYFSYDVKMKEKGDIPEGYSVSREKKERFSLILESASTNQTSMYLCASSFAPGQESSYEQYFGPGTRLTVT.